These T cell receptor beta chains were read from a single sample in a study of T-cell memory formation after mild COVID-19. TCRdb re-called the 5' RACE reads through MiXCR, storing one row per CDR3 protein. The repertoire holds 120,000 or so distinct CDR3 sequences, with around 15% as singletons. Material for sequencing was PBMCs or a T cell subset sorted from them (not recorded which). These receptors all stem from a man between 18 and 35 years old who had mild COVID-19 (a few samples of this study predate the infection). Cell type and time point are not known. Each CDR3 is given with its conserved first and last residue. The order of the fields is clone size, D gene, J gene, V gene, CDR3 protein, CDR3 DNA. The D gene is left open where the match is weak. Clone sizes are given selectively: once, few, many, or a class where the clone is expanded.

>-|TRBD2|TRBJ2-5|TRBV20-1
CSAQAGQETQYF
TGCAGTGCCCAAGCGGGGCAAGAGACCCAGTACTTC
>-|TRBD2|TRBJ2-5|TRBV6-5
CASSYWGGSQETQYF
TGTGCCAGCAGTTATTGGGGGGGATCACAAGAGACCCAGTACTTC
>many|-|TRBJ2-1|TRBV7-9
CASSSAVLANEQFF
TGTGCCAGCAGCTCTGCGGTCCTTGCTAATGAGCAGTTCTTC
>many|-|TRBJ2-2|TRBV4-3
CASSQDRGYGGELFF
TGCGCCAGCAGCCAAGATCGAGGGTATGGCGGGGAGCTGTTTTTT
>-|TRBD1|TRBJ1-1|TRBV20-1
CSGWTGDNTEAFF
TGCAGTGGATGGACAGGGGACAACACTGAAGCTTTCTTT
>many|-|TRBJ2-3|TRBV6-5
CASRTSRVTDTQYF
TGTGCCAGCAGGACGAGCAGGGTCACAGATACGCAGTATTTT
>-|-|TRBJ2-5|TRBV5-1
CASKSGAPQETQYF
TGCGCCAGCAAATCGGGGGCGCCCCAAGAGACCCAGTACTTC
>few|-|TRBJ1-1|TRBV4-1
CASSLNSLYTEAFF
TGCGCCAGCAGCCTCAACTCCCTGTACACTGAAGCTTTCTTT
>-|TRBD1|TRBJ1-4|TRBV3-1
CASSQRRQGNEKLFF
TGTGCCAGCAGCCAGCGAAGACAGGGTAATGAAAAACTGTTTTTT
>few|-|TRBJ1-4|TRBV7-2
CASSSSRGGEKLFF
TGTGCCAGCAGCTCCAGTAGGGGGGGTGAAAAACTGTTTTTT
>few|TRBD1|TRBJ1-2|TRBV3-1
CASSRQGANYGYTF
TGTGCCAGCAGCCGACAGGGGGCTAACTATGGCTACACCTTC
>few|-|TRBJ2-6|TRBV12-3/TRBV12-4
CASSFESGANVLTF
TGTGCCAGCAGTTTCGAATCTGGGGCCAACGTCCTGACTTTC
>few|-|TRBJ2-6|TRBV19
CASSISGTGANVLTF
TGTGCCAGTAGTATATCAGGGACTGGGGCCAACGTCCTGACTTTC
>-|-|TRBJ2-1|TRBV7-3
CASSLIGNEQFF
TGTGCCAGCAGCTTGATTGGCAATGAGCAGTTCTTC
>-|-|TRBJ2-5|TRBV11-1
CASSLGRQYQETQYF
TGTGCCAGCAGCTTAGGACGACAGTACCAAGAGACCCAGTACTTC
>few|-|TRBJ2-7|TRBV28
CASSFGGNPNEQYF
TGTGCCAGCAGTTTTGGGGGGAACCCCAACGAGCAGTACTTC
>few|TRBD2|TRBJ2-2|TRBV4-3
CASSQEVLAALNTGELFF
TGCGCCAGCAGCCAAGAAGTACTAGCGGCCTTGAACACCGGGGAGCTGTTTTTT
>once|-|TRBJ1-5|TRBV4-3
CASSQVWDQPQHF
TGCGCCAGCAGCCAAGTCTGGGATCAGCCCCAGCATTTT
>-|TRBD1|TRBJ2-1|TRBV12-3/TRBV12-4
CASSYRGEQFF
TGTGCCAGCAGTTACAGGGGGGAGCAGTTCTTC
>few|TRBD1|TRBJ1-1|TRBV4-1
CASSQLRDRGSEAFF
TGCGCCAGCAGCCAGCTCCGGGACAGGGGGTCTGAAGCTTTCTTT